This entry lists 29 T cell receptor beta chains sequenced from one sample in a study of cytomegalovirus exposure and HLA in healthy donors. This PCR relied on a set of 60 Vbeta primers and 13 Jbeta primers. The protocol was immunoSEQ multiplex PCR, while the TCRdb copy is restricted to in-frame clones and leaves out a portion. This sample has 130,000 to 150,000 clones, with 79% found just once. Material: PBMCs. The origin of the receptors is a man between 18 and 29 years old in good health and CMV-seronegative.

This clone was seen just once. The chain carries TRBV9 and TRBJ2-2, with 9 bases identical to TRBD1. J gave up 8 bases and V 4 bases, and 9 bases lay outside the gene matches. Germline assignment: CDR1 SGDLS and CDR2 YYNGEE. The CDR3 loop spans 15 amino acids. The CDR3 bases are TGTGCCAGCAGCACGCGGACAGGGGTGGCGGGGGAGCTGTTTTTT. It codes for CASSTRTGVAGELFF. Filled out from reference TRBV9 and TRBJ2-2, the complete variable domain reads DSGVTQTPKHLITATGQRVTLRCSPRSGDLSVYWYQQSLDQGLQFLIQYYNGEERAKGNILERFSAQQFPDLHSELNLSSLELGDSALYFCASSTRTGVAGELFFGEGSRLTVL.

In DNA, the CDR3 is TGTGCCAGTAGTATTGGGGGACAGAAGGTTTCACCCCTCCACTTT. It specifies CASSIGGQKVSPLHF. This chain connects TRBV19 to TRBJ1-6, with 7 bases that match TRBD1. The CDR3 loop spans 15 amino acids. CDR1 is LNHDA and CDR2 is SQIVND in the germline V gene (reference sequence). With 3 bases clipped from V and 9 bases from J, the junction kept 8 bases outside the gene matches.

The rearrangement joins TRBV5-4 to TRBJ2-3; a weak D match, TRBD1 (6 bases). Trimming took off 4 bases at V and 4 bases at J, with 10 bases between the two ends. The CDR3 consists of 13 residues. Germline CDR1 reads SGHNT; CDR2 reads YYREEE (reference sequence). The CDR3 region is CASSQQGADTQYF. The CDR3 DNA follows: TGTGCCAGCAGCCAACAGGGAGCAGATACGCAGTATTTT.

The chain has TRBV6-1 and TRBJ2-1; TRBD2 agrees at 7 bases. After removal of 4 bases from V and 7 bases from J, the junction contained 10 bases not matched to a gene. The CDR3 is 15 residues long. Per germline, CDR1 MNHNS and CDR2 SASEGT. Here the CDR3 reads CASSAYLADLNEQFF. The CDR3 bases are TGTGCCAGCAGTGCCTATCTAGCGGACCTAAATGAGCAGTTCTTC.

This chain connects TRBV10-1 to TRBJ1-5; D is ambiguous. The CDR3 covers 15 residues. V lost 6 bases and J 4 bases, leaving 16 bases between the germline ends. Looked up from germline, CDR1 is WNHNN and CDR2 is SYGVQD (reference sequence). CDR3 sequence reads: CASSELAWENQPQHF. CDR3 bases: TGCGCCAGCAGCGAGCTGGCGTGGGAGAATCAGCCCCAGCATTTT.

The V and J genes are TRBV27 and TRBJ2-5; a possible D gene is TRBD1 (6 bases). Per the germline V gene, CDR1 is MNHEY and CDR2 is SMNVEV (reference sequence). V lost 3 bases to trimming and J lost 2 bases, with 16 bases between them. The CDR3 runs 16 residues. The CDR3 nucleotides are TGTGCCAGCAGTTTTCTGGGGGCTCCGGGGCAAGAGACCCAGTACTTC. Amino acids: CASSFLGAPGQETQYF.

V gene TRBV5-6 combines with J gene TRBJ2-6; maybe TRBD2 (5 bases). Germline V CDR1 and CDR2: SGHDT, YYEEEE. Trimming stripped 0 bases from V and 0 bases from J, with 7 bases between. The CDR3 consists of 16 residues. CDR3 coding DNA: TGTGCCAGCAGCTTGGCGGGGAGCTCTGGGGCCAACGTCCTGACTTTC. Residues: CASSLAGSSGANVLTF.

This chain joins TRBV15 and TRBJ2-3; D call uncertain. This CDR3 comprises 15 residues. Germline V lookup: CDR1 LNHNV, CDR2 YYDKDF (reference sequence). V dropped 0 bases and J dropped 3 bases, with 10 bases sitting between them. The CDR3 sequence: CATSRDNRVTDTQYF. CDR3 DNA: TGTGCCACCAGCAGAGATAACCGGGTAACAGATACGCAGTATTTT.

The chain employs TRBV11-2 and TRBJ2-6; possibly TRBD1 for D (6 bases). This CDR3 is 15 amino acids long. V shed 6 bases and J shed 3 bases, with 12 bases lying between them. Looked up from germline, CDR1 is SGHAT and CDR2 is FQNNGV. CDR3 DNA: TGTGCCAGCAGTTTTACAGGGAATGGGGCCAACGTCCTGACTTTC. Translated, it gives CASSFTGNGANVLTF.

J is TRBJ2-1 and V is TRBV6-5, with 8 bases matching TRBD1. The length of the CDR3 is 16 residues. CDR1 is MNHEY, CDR2 SVGAGI, per germline. With V trimmed by 1 base and J by 5 bases, 7 bases remained unmatched. The CDR3 is CASSYYDRGCNNEQFF. For the CDR3, the DNA is TGTGCCAGCAGTTACTACGACAGGGGATGTAACAATGAGCAGTTCTTC.

This clone was counted between two and nine times. The rearrangement uses TRBV5-6 and TRBJ1-3; TRBD1 matches at 9 bases. Germline assignment: CDR1 SGHDT and CDR2 YYEEEE. The CDR3 has 19 residues. Unmatched junction bases numbered 11, after V lost 1 base and J lost 0 bases. The CDR3 loop reads CASSLPGQGYKFSGNTIYF. The CDR3 coding sequence is TGTGCCAGCAGCTTGCCAGGACAGGGGTACAAATTCTCTGGAAACACCATATATTTT.

This sequence joins TRBV19 and TRBJ1-5; D not certain. The CDR3 spans 16 residues. CDR1 LNHDA and CDR2 SQIVND come from the germline V gene (reference sequence). The V gene lost 5 bases and the J gene lost 3 bases, with 17 bases spanning the gap. In nucleotides, the CDR3 is TGTGCCAGTAGTCCCTGGTTCCGGCAGGTCAATCAGCCCCAGCATTTT. The encoded protein is CASSPWFRQVNQPQHF.

J is TRBJ1-1 and V is TRBV7-9, with 7 positions matching TRBD1. The CDR3 has 15 amino acids. Germline V gene data show CDR1 as SEHNR and CDR2 as FQNEAQ (reference sequence). Trimming cost V 5 bases and J 0 bases; bases outside gene matches: 6. Here the CDR3 reads CASSATTGMNTEAFF. DNA for the CDR3: TGTGCCAGCAGCGCGACGACAGGGATGAACACTGAAGCTTTCTTT.

The chain couples TRBV5-1 to TRBJ2-1; 7 nucleotides match TRBD1. CDR1 is SGHRS, CDR2 YFSETQ, per germline. J gave up 5 bases and V 0 bases, and 11 bases lay outside the gene matches. The CDR3 totals 17 residues. The chain's CDR3 is CASSLGATGRPNNEQFF. CDR3 nucleotide sequence: TGCGCCAGCAGCTTGGGGGCGACAGGGAGACCGAACAATGAGCAGTTCTTC. Combining the CDR3 with reference TRBV5-1 and TRBJ2-1 gives the whole variable domain KAGVTQTPRYLIKTRGQQVTLSCSPISGHRSVSWYQQTPGQGLQFLFEYFSETQRNKGNFPGRFSGRQFSNSRSEMNVSTLELGDSALYLCASSLGATGRPNNEQFFGPGTRLTVL.

CDR3 in DNA: TGTGCCAGCAGTGAAGTGCAGGGGATGGATGGCTACACCTTC. This translates into CASSEVQGMDGYTF. The chain uses TRBV6-1 and TRBJ1-2; perhaps TRBD1 as D (6 bases). Germline CDR1 and CDR2: MNHNS and SASEGT. V shed 1 base and J shed 6 bases, with 12 bases lying between them. The CDR3 consists of 14 residues.

The chain has TRBV27 and TRBJ2-7; 10 nucleotides agree with TRBD1. Losses at the gene ends were 5 bases for V and 2 bases for J; bases not matched to a gene: 3. This CDR3 comprises 14 residues. Germline CDR1 reads MNHEY; CDR2 reads SMNVEV (reference sequence). The CDR3 bases are TGTGCCAGCAGTCGACAGGGGGCCGCCTACGAGCAGTACTTC. Its protein product is CASSRQGAAYEQYF.

The rearrangement uses TRBV7-6 and TRBJ1-3; a weak D match, TRBD1 (6 bases). With 5 bases removed from V and 2 bases from J, the gap between germline ends came to 13 bases. CDR1 is SGHVS, CDR2 FNYEAQ, per germline. This CDR3 is built from 15 residues. The CDR3 DNA reads as TGTGCCAGCAGCAGGACAGATAACCCTGGAAACACCATATATTTT. It specifies CASSRTDNPGNTIYF.

The rearrangement joins TRBV12-5 to TRBJ2-7, with 9 bases fitting TRBD1. This CDR3 has 14 amino acids. V gave up 6 bases and J gave up 5 bases; unmatched junction bases: 8. Germline V gene data show CDR1 as LGHNT and CDR2 as FRNRAP. In DNA form, the CDR3 reads TGTGCTAGTGGGGCCGGGACAGGGCGGGACGAGCAGTACTTC. Amino acid sequence: CASGAGTGRDEQYF.

This clone was counted a few times. V is TRBV30 and J is TRBJ1-2, with D possibly being TRBD1 (5 bases). The CDR3 is made up of 10 amino acids. CDR1 is GTSNPN, CDR2 SVGIG, per germline (reference sequence). V dropped 5 bases and J dropped 7 bases, with 8 bases sitting between them. CDR3 sequence reads: CAWRRGGYTF. The DNA for the CDR3 is TGTGCCTGGCGTAGGGGTGGCTACACCTTC.

This clone occurred many times. The chain employs TRBV4-3 and TRBJ1-2; D gene uncertain. V was trimmed by 2 bases and J by 4 bases, leaving 17 bases between them. CDR3 length equals 16 residues. CDR1 LGHNA and CDR2 YSLEER come from the germline V gene. In DNA, the CDR3 is TGCGCCAGCAGCCAAACTGATCGACTGTTATTCTATGGCTACACCTTC. It specifies CASSQTDRLLFYGYTF.

V and J are TRBV7-9 and TRBJ1-6; tentatively, D is TRBD1 (5 bases). Between the trimmed V and J ends, which lost 1 base and 1 base, there was a span of 11 bases. The CDR3 is 17 residues long. Germline values: CDR1 SEHNR, CDR2 FQNEAQ (reference sequence). The CDR3 coding sequence is TGTGCCAGCAGCTTAGATTCAGGGCAATCCTATAATTCACCCCTCCACTTT. This sequence encodes CASSLDSGQSYNSPLHF.

This clone was observed once. V is TRBV6-6 and J is TRBJ1-2, with a possible D match to TRBD1 (6 bases). The CDR3 totals 13 residues. Germline V gene lookup returns CDR1 MNHNY and CDR2 SVGAGI (reference sequence). V was cut by 2 bases and J by 10 bases, with 14 bases left in between. CDR3 DNA: TGTGCCAGCAGTTACGCCAGGACAGCCGACTACACCTTC. Translation gives CASSYARTADYTF.

The rearrangement uses TRBV2 and TRBJ1-1, with D possibly being TRBD1 (6 bases). V was cut by 11 bases and J by 8 bases, with 12 bases left in between. Germline assignment: CDR1 SNHLY and CDR2 FYNNEI. This CDR3 is built from 10 residues. This CDR3 is CAEQGNEAFF. For the CDR3, the DNA is TGTGCCGAACAGGGTAACGAAGCTTTCTTT.

The genes are TRBV7-8 and TRBJ2-5; the match to TRBD1 covers 9 bases. The CDR3 runs to 14 residues. Germline loops: CDR1 SGHVS, CDR2 FQNEAQ. The V and J ends lost 5 bases and 11 bases, in that order; junction bases with no gene match: 12. The CDR3 DNA sequence: TGTGCCAGCAGCCGCGACAGGGGGTTCAGAGAGCAGTACTTC. As protein: CASSRDRGFREQYF.

The chain joins TRBV9 to TRBJ2-1, with 7 bases lining up with TRBD2. CDR3 length equals 14 residues. Germline CDR1 is SGDLS and CDR2 is YYNGEE. With V trimmed by 4 bases and J by 4 bases, 5 bases remained unmatched. CDR3 sequence: CASSSRGEYNEQFF. The CDR3 DNA sequence: TGTGCCAGCAGCTCCCGGGGGGAATACAATGAGCAGTTCTTC. Complete variable domain (other parts from reference TRBV9 and TRBJ2-1): DSGVTQTPKHLITATGQRVTLRCSPRSGDLSVYWYQQSLDQGLQFLIQYYNGEERAKGNILERFSAQQFPDLHSELNLSSLELGDSALYFCASSSRGEYNEQFFGPGTRLTVL.

This chain links TRBV6-1 with TRBJ1-1; tentatively, D is TRBD1 (6 bases). Germline-derived CDR1 and CDR2 are MNHNS and SASEGT. With 5 bases removed from V and 6 bases from J, the gap between germline ends came to 7 bases. CDR3 length: 11 residues. The CDR3 coding sequence is TGTGCCAGCAGTAACAGGGCTGAAGCTTTCTTT. It specifies CASSNRAEAFF.

The chain uses TRBV5-4 and TRBJ1-1; 12 bases are shared with TRBD1. The germline V gene has CDR1 SGHNT and CDR2 YYREEE (reference sequence). V lost 4 bases and J lost 10; bases outside the gene matches: 8. The CDR3 has 14 amino acids. The chain's CDR3 is CASSPGGQGASAFF. The CDR3 bases are TGTGCCAGCAGCCCCGGGGGACAGGGGGCTTCAGCTTTCTTT.

This clone was seen once. V and J are TRBV14 and TRBJ1-6; 9 bases are shared with TRBD1. This CDR3 comprises 15 residues. Germline-derived CDR1 and CDR2 are SGHDN and FVKESK. The V segment lost 4 bases and the J segment 10 bases; nucleotides outside the gene matches: 8. CDR3 residues: CASSRWDREESPLHF. CDR3 DNA sequence: TGTGCCAGCAGCCGCTGGGACAGGGAAGAATCACCCCTCCACTTT.

The J gene is TRBJ1-1, the V gene TRBV9; possible D gene TRBD1, 5 bases. Germline V gene lookup returns CDR1 SGDLS and CDR2 YYNGEE. V lost 4 bases, J lost 7 bases, and 17 bases lay in between. The CDR3 has 14 amino acids. The CDR3 region has the DNA TGTGCCAGCAGCCGCTCCGGGACTGATTATGAAGCTTTCTTT. Translated: CASSRSGTDYEAFF.